This TCR beta chain was obtained from a study of beta chain features in type 1 diabetes. The CDR3 spans 16 residues. Losses at the gene ends were 4 bases for V and 6 bases for J; bases not matched to a gene: 12. Germline V gene sequence: CDR1 MNHEY, CDR2 SVGAGI. Every isolated RNA sample was fully reverse transcribed, so sequencing captured expressed TCRB transcripts. The table came from immunoSEQ multiplex PCR; TCRdb's copy has only in-frame clones and leaves some out. Of 130,000 to 150,000 clones in the sample, 40% to 60% were seen once. The rearrangement links TRBV6-5 to TRBJ1-5; 7 bases align to TRBD1. The sequence came from a man younger than 30 in good health. The sample consisted of Tregs from blood. As DNA, the CDR3 is TGTGCCAGCAGTTCGACCGGGACAGTACCCAGTCAGCCCCAGCATTTT. It specifies CASSSTGTVPSQPQHF.